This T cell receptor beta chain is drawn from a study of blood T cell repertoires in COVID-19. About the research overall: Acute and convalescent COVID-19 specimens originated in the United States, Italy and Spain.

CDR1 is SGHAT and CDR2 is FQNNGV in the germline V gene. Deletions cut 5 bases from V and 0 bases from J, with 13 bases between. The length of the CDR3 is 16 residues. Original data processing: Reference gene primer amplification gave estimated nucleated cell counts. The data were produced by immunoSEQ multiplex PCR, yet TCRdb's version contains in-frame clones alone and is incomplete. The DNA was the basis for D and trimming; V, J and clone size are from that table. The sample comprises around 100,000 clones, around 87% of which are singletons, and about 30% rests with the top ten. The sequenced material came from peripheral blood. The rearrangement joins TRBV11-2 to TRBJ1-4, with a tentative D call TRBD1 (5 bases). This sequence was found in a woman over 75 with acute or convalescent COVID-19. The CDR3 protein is CASSQGDRATNEKLFF. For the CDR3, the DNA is TGTGCCAGCAGCCAGGGTGATAGGGCAACTAATGAAAAACTGTTTTTT. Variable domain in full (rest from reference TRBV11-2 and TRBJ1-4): EAGVAQSPRYKIIEKRQSVAFWCNPISGHATLYWYQQILGQGPKLLIQFQNNGVVDDSQLPKDRFSAERLKGVDSTLKIQPAKLEDSAVYLCASSQGDRATNEKLFFGSGTQLSVL.